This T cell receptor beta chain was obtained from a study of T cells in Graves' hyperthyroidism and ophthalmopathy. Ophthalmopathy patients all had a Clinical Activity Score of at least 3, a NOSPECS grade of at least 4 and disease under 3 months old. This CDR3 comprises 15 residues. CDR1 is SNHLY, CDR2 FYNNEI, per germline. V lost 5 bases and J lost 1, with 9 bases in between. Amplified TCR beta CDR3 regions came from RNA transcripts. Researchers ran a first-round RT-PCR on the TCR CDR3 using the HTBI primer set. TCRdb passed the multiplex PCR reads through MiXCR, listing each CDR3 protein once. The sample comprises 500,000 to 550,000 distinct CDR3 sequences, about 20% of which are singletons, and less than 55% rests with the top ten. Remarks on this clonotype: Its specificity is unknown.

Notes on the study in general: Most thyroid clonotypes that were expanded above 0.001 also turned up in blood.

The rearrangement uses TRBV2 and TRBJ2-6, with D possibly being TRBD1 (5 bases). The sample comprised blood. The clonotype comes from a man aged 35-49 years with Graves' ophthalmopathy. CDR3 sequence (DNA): TGTGCCAGCAGTTTGACAGCTTCTGGGGCCAACGTCCTGACTTTC. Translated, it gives CASSLTASGANVLTF.